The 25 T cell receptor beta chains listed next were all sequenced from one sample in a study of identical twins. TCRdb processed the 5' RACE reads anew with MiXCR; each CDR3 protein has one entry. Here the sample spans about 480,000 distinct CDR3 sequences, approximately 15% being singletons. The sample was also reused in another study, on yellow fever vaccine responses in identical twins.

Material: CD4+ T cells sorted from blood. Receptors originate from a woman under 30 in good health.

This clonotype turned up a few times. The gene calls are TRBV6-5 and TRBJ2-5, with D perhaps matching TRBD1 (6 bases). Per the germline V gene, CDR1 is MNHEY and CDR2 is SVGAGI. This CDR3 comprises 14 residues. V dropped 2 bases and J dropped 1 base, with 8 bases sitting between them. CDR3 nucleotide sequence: TGTGCCAGCAGTTACAGGACAGCCCAAGAGACCCAGTACTTC. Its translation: CASSYRTAQETQYF.

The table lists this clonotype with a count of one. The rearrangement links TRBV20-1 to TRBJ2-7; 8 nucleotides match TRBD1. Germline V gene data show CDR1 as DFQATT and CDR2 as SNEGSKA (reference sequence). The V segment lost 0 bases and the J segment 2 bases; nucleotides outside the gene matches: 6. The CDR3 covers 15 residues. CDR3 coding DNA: TGCAGTGCTAGAGAAGGGACAGGAAGAACCTACGAGCAGTACTTC. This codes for CSAREGTGRTYEQYF.

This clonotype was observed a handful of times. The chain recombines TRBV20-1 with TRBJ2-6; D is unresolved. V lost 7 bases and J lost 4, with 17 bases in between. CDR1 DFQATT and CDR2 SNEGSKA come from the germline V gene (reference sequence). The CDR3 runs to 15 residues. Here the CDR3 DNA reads TGCAGTGGTTCCCCTGGTGGGATGGGGGCCAACGTCCTGACTTTC. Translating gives CSGSPGGMGANVLTF.

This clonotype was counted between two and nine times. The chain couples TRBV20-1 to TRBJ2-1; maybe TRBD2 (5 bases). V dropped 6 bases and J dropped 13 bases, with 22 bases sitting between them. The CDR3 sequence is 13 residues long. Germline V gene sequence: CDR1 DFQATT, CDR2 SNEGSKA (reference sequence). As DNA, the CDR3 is TGCAGTGCCCCCTCTAGCTTATCCTCCTCACAGTTCTTC. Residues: CSAPSSLSSSQFF.

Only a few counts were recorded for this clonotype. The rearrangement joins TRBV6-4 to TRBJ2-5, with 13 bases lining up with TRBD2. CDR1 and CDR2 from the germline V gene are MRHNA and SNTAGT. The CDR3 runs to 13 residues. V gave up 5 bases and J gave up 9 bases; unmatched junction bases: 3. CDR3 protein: CASSTTSGGPQYF. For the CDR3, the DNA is TGTGCCAGCAGTACGACTAGCGGGGGGCCCCAGTACTTC.

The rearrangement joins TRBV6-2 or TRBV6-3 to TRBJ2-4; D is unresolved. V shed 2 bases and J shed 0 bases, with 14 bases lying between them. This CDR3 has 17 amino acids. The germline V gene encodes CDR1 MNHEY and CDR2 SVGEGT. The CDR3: CASSYLGNALAKNIQYF. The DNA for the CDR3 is TGTGCCAGCAGTTACCTGGGGAACGCATTAGCCAAAAACATTCAGTACTTC.

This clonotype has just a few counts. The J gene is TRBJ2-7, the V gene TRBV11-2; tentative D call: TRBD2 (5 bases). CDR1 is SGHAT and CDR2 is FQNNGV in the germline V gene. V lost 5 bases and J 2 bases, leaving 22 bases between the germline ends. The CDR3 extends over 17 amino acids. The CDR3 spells CASSQRFLAASTYEQYF. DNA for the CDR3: TGTGCCAGCAGCCAGAGGTTTCTAGCTGCGAGTACCTACGAGCAGTACTTC.

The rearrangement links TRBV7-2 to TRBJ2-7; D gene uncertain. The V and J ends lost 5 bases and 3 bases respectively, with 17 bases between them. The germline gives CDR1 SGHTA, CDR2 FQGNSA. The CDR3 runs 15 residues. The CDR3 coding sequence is TGTGCCAGCAGCCTTGGACGGCAGCCTCTCTACGAGCAGTACTTC. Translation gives CASSLGRQPLYEQYF.

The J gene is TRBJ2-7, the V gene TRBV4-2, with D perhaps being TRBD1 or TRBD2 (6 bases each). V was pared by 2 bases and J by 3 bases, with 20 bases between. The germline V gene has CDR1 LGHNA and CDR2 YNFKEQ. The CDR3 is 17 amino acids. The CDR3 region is CASSQQGTPSNIYEQYF. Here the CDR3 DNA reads TGTGCCAGCAGCCAACAGGGGACTCCCTCAAATATCTACGAGCAGTACTTC.

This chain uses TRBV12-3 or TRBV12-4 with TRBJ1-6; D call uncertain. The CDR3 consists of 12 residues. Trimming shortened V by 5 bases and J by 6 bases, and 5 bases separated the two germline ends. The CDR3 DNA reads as TGTGCCAGCAGTATTCGTAATTCACCCCTCCACTTT. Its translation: CASSIRNSPLHF.

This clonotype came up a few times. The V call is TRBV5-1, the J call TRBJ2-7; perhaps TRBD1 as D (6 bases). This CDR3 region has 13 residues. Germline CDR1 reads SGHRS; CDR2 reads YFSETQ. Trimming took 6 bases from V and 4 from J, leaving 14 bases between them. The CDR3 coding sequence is TGCGCCAGCAAGTCACAGGGAGTGTACGAGCAGTACTTC. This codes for CASKSQGVYEQYF.

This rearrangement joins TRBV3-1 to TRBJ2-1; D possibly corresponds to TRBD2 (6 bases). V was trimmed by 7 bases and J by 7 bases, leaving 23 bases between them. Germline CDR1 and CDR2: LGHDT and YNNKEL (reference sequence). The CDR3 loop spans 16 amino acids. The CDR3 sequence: CASTKTQGLRSNEQFF. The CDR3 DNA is TGTGCCAGCACCAAAACCCAGGGACTCCGAAGTAATGAGCAGTTCTTC.

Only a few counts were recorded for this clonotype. CDR3 amino acids: CSAAPGLAGDIAKNIQYF. CDR3 sequence (DNA): TGCAGTGCTGCACCGGGACTAGCGGGAGATATAGCCAAAAACATTCAGTACTTC. The chain links TRBV20-1 to TRBJ2-4; 14 positions match TRBD2. The germline gives CDR1 DFQATT, CDR2 SNEGSKA (reference sequence). CDR3 length: 18 amino acids. The V segment lost 5 bases and the J segment 0 bases; nucleotides outside the gene matches: 9.

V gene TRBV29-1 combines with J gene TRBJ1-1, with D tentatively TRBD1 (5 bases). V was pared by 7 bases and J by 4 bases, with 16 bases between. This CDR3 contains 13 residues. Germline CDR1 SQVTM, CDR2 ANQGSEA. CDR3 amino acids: CSAWDLRGTEAFF. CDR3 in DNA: TGCAGCGCCTGGGACCTACGGGGCACTGAAGCTTTCTTT.

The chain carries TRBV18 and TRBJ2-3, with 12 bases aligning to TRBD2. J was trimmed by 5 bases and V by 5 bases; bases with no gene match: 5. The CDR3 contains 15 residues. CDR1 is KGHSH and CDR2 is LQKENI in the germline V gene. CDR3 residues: CASSELAGGEDTQYF. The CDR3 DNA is TGTGCCAGCTCAGAACTAGCGGGAGGAGAAGATACGCAGTATTTT.

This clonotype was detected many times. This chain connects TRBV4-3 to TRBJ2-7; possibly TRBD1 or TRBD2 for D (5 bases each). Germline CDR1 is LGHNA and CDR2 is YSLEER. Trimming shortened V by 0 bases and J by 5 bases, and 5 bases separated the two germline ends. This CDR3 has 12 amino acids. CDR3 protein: CASSQEGDEQYF. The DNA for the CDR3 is TGCGCCAGCAGCCAAGAGGGGGACGAGCAGTACTTC.

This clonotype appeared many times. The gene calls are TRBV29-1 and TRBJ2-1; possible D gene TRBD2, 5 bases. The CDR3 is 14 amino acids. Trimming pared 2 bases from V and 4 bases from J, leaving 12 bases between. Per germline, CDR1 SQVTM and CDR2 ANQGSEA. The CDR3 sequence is CSVERSQRYNEQFF. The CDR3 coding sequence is TGCAGCGTTGAAAGGTCCCAGCGGTACAATGAGCAGTTCTTC.

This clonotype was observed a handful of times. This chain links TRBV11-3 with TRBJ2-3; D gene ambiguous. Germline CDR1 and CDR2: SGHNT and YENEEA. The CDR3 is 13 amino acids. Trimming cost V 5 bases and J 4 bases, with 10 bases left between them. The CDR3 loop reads CASSPQAADTQYF. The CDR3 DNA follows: TGTGCCAGCAGCCCTCAGGCGGCAGATACGCAGTATTTT.

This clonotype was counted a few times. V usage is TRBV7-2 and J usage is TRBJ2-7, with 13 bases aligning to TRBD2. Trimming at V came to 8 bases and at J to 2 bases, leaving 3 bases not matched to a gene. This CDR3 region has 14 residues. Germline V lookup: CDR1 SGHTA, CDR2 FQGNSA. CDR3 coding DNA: TGTGCCAGCCTGACTAGCGGGGGGCCCTACGAGCAGTACTTC. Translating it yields CASLTSGGPYEQYF.

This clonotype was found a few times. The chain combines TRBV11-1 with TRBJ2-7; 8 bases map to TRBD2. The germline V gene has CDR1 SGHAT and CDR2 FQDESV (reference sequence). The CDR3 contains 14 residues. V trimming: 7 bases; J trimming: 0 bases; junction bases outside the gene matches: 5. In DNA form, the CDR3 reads TGTGCCAGCACCCCGGGGGGGTTCTCCTACGAGCAGTACTTC. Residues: CASTPGGFSYEQYF. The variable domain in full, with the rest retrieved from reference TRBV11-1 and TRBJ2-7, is EAEVAQSPRYKITEKSQAVAFWCDPISGHATLYWYRQILGQGPELLVQFQDESVVDDSQLPKDRFSAERLKGVDSTLKIQPAELGDSAMYLCASTPGGFSYEQYFGPGTRLTVT.

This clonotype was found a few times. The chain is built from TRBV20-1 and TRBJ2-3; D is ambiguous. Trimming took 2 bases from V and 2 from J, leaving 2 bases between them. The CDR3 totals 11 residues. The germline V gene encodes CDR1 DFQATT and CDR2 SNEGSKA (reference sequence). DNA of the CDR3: TGCAGTGCTAGATTCACAGATACGCAGTATTTT. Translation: CSARFTDTQYF.

CDR3 residues: CASSPGLAGVRIQETQYF. The CDR3 bases are TGTGCCAGCAGTCCGGGACTAGCGGGAGTTAGAATCCAAGAGACCCAGTACTTC. V gene TRBV6-2 or TRBV6-3 combines with J gene TRBJ2-5, with 14 bases identical to TRBD2. Trimming cost V 5 bases and J 1 base; bases outside gene matches: 9. The germline V gene has CDR1 MNHEY and CDR2 SVGEGT. The CDR3 is 18 residues long.

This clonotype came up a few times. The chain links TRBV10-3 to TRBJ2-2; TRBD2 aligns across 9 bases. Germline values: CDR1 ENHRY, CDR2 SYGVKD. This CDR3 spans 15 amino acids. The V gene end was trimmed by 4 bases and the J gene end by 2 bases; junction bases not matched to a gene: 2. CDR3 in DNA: TGTGCCATCAGTGGACTAGCGGTAAACACCGGGGAGCTGTTTTTT. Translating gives CAISGLAVNTGELFF.

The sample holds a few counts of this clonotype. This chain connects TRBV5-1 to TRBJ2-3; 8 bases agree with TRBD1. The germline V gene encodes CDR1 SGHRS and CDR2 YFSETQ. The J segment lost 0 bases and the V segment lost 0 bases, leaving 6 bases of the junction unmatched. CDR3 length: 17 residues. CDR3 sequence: CASSLASGGFSTDTQYF. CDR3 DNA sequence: TGCGCCAGCAGCTTGGCCTCAGGGGGCTTTAGCACAGATACGCAGTATTTT.

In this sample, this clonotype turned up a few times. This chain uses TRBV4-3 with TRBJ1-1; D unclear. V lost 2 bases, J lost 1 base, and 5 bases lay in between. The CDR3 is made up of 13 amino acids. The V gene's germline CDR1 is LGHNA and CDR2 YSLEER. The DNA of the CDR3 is TGCGCCAGCAGCCAATTGCGGAACACTGAAGCTTTCTTT. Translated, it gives CASSQLRNTEAFF.